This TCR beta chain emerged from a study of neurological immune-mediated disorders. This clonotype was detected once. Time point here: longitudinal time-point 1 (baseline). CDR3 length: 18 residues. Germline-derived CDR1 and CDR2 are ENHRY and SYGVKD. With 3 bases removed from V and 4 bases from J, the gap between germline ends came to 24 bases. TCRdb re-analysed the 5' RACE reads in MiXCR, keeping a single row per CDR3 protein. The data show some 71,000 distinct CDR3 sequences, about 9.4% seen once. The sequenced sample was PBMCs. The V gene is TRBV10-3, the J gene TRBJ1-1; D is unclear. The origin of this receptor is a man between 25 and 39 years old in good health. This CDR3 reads CAISDLPPDTWETTEAFF. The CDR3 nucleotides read TGTGCCATCAGTGACTTACCGCCTGATACCTGGGAGACCACTGAAGCTTTCTTT.